The present T cell receptor beta chain was sequenced within a study of CD8+CD57+ T cells in acquired aplastic anemia. For the study at large: The DNA of sorted CD4+ and CD8+ cells averaged about 3 ug. Study-level points and caveats: For CD8+ Simpson's diversity, patients and controls showed no significant difference. Shared by patients and controls, 25 to 30 CD8+ CDR3s were abundant in patients.

This clonotype showed up just once. Its antigen remains unidentified. The use of genomic DNA as template underpinned the TCR beta VDJ and CDR3 profiling. TCRdb processed the reads anew with MiXCR; each CDR3 protein has one entry. The profile shows about 180,000 distinct CDR3 sequences, around 48% of them singletons. Patients selected for sequencing had displayed CD8+CD57+ cell expansion by flow cytometry. Blood samples were obtained from patients who had received no prior therapy. Trimming removed 6 bases from V and 0 bases from J, with 8 bases in between. The CDR3 totals 14 residues. Per the germline V gene, CDR1 is LNHDA and CDR2 is SQIVND (reference sequence).

The sequenced sample consisted of sorted CD4+, CD8+, or CD8+CD57+ T cells (not recorded which) from PBMCs. The chain joins TRBV19 to TRBJ1-4; D not certain. The receptor was derived from a human donor with aplastic anemia. The CDR3 DNA reads TGTGCCAGTAGCGACCGGTCAACTAATGAAAAACTGTTTTTT. Translating gives CASSDRSTNEKLFF.